This T cell receptor (beta chain) was recovered during a study of CD8 T cells in Susac syndrome. With random hexamers, reverse transcription was performed on roughly 0.45 to 1 ug of RNA. TCRdb independently ran MiXCR on the immunoSEQ multiplex PCR reads; one entry per CDR3 protein. The table lists 110,000 to 150,000 distinct CDR3 sequences, around 95% of them singletons, with over 0.065% in the top ten. Under recently defined diagnostic criteria, the patients with Susac syndrome qualified as having definite or probable disease. Sequencing was performed on CD4+ T cells from PBMCs. The receptor comes from a human donor with Susac syndrome.

CDR3 sequence reads: CASSPSAPLHF. CDR3 sequence (DNA): TGTGCCAGCAGCCCTTCGGCACCCCTCCACTTT. V and J are TRBV2 and TRBJ1-6; no reliable D call. This CDR3 comprises 11 residues. Germline loops: CDR1 SNHLY, CDR2 FYNNEI. Trimming left V 6 bases short and J 11 bases short, with 8 bases between. Full variable domain (rest looked up from reference TRBV2 and TRBJ1-6): EPEVTQTPSHQVTQMGQEVILRCVPISNHLYFYWYRQILGQKVEFLVSFYNNEISEKSEIFDDQFSVERPDGSNFTLKIRSTKLEDSAMYFCASSPSAPLHFGNGTRLTVT.